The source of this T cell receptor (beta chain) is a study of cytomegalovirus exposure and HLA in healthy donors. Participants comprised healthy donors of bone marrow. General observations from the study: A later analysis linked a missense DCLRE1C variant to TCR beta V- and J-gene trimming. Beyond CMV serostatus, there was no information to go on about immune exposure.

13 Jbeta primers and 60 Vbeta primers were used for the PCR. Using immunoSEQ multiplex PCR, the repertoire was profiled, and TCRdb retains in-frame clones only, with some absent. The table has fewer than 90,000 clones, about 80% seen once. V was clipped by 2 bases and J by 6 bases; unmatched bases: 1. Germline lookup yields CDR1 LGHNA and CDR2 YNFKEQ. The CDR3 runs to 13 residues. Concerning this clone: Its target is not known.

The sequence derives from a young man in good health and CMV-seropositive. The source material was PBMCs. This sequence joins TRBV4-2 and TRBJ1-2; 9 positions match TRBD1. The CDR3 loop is CASSQRQGDGYTF. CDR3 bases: TGTGCCAGCAGCCAAAGACAGGGGGATGGCTACACCTTC.